These 4 T cell receptor beta chains originate from one sample sequenced in a study of blood T cell repertoires in COVID-19. Profiled with immunoSEQ multiplex PCR; TCRdb holds only in-frame clones, not every one. This table holds 290,000 or so clones, nearly 90% found once. The sequenced sample consisted of PBMCs or T cells enriched from blood (not recorded which). All receptors derive from a woman between 18 and 30 years old with acute COVID-19.

V and J are TRBV28 and TRBJ1-5, with 11 nucleotides matching TRBD1. CDR3 length: 13 amino acids. V was clipped by 7 bases and J by 7 bases; unmatched bases: 3. Germline CDR1 is MDHEN and CDR2 is SYDVKM. The CDR3 DNA follows: TGTGCCAGCAAGGGGACAGGGGGACAGCCCCAGCATTTT. It specifies CASKGTGGQPQHF.

The genes are TRBV25-1 and TRBJ1-4, with D maybe TRBD1 (6 bases). V lost 6 bases and J lost 3, with 14 bases in between. The CDR3 sequence is 15 residues long. From germline, CDR1 is MGHDK and CDR2 SYGVNS. CDR3 amino acids: CASRDSRNPNEKLFF. The CDR3 DNA sequence: TGTGCCAGCAGGGACAGTCGAAACCCTAATGAAAAACTGTTTTTT.

V and J are TRBV28 and TRBJ1-2; TRBD1 aligns across 7 bases. The germline gives CDR1 MDHEN, CDR2 SYDVKM. V was clipped by 6 bases and J by 4 bases; unmatched bases: 20. This CDR3 has 18 residues. CDR3: CASSSRAWVTGTGYGYTF. The CDR3 DNA reads TGTGCCAGCAGCTCAAGGGCTTGGGTGACAGGGACTGGCTATGGCTACACCTTC.

This sequence joins TRBV13 and TRBJ2-1; 16 bases agree with TRBD2. The ends lost 3 bases at V and 1 base at J; junction bases unmatched: 0. This CDR3 has 17 amino acids. CDR1 and CDR2 from the germline V gene are PRHDT and FYEKMQ (reference sequence). CDR3 region: CASSLGLAGGSYNEQFF. As DNA, the CDR3 is TGTGCCAGCAGCTTGGGACTAGCGGGGGGGTCCTACAATGAGCAGTTCTTC.